A selection of T cell receptor beta chains follows, all from one sample in a study of T cells in Graves' hyperthyroidism and ophthalmopathy. MiXCR, run by TCRdb on the multiplex PCR reads, gives a single entry per CDR3 protein. The table shows around 690,000 distinct CDR3 sequences, with around 21% occurring only once. Sequencing input: blood. These TCRs come from a man aged 25-45 years with Graves' ophthalmopathy. Both conserved end residues are part of each CDR3. A D gene is named only where the DNA matches it firmly. Expanded clones are given a class, and other clones once, few, many or no size at all.

J,D,V,length,size,DNA,CDR3
TRBJ2-1,TRBD2,TRBV9,15,NA,TGTGCCAGCAGCGTAGGGACTAGATTCGACAATGAGCAGTTCTTC,CASSVGTRFDNEQFF
TRBJ2-1,NA,TRBV5-1,14,NA,TGCGCCAGCAGCTTGACAGGCGGCTACGATGAGCAGTTCTTC,CASSLTGGYDEQFF
TRBJ2-1,TRBD1,TRBV27,15,NA,TGTGCCAGCAGTTCGGACAGGGGCCAGTTCAATGAGCAGTTCTTC,CASSSDRGQFNEQFF
TRBJ2-3,NA,TRBV5-6,16,few,TGTGCCAGCAGCACCGGACTCAACTCCTACACAGATACGCAGTATTTT,CASSTGLNSYTDTQYF
TRBJ2-7,TRBD1,TRBV28,15,NA,TGTGCCAGCAGGACTATAGGGACAGGAAACTACGAGCAGTACTTC,CASRTIGTGNYEQYF
TRBJ1-2,NA,TRBV5-6,14,many,TGTGCCAGCAGATCTCAGGGATCCGGGTATGGCTACACCTTC,CASRSQGSGYGYTF
TRBJ1-4,NA,TRBV7-9,13,NA,TGTGCCAGCAGCCCCCAGCAGGGGGAAAAACTGTTTTTT,CASSPQQGEKLFF
TRBJ2-3,NA,TRBV15,14,NA,TGTGCCACCAGCAGAGATGTGGGGACAGATACGCAGTATTTT,CATSRDVGTDTQYF
TRBJ2-7,NA,TRBV11-2,10,NA,TGTGCCAGCAGCCAATACGGGCAGTACTTC,CASSQYGQYF
TRBJ1-1,NA,TRBV10-1,15,few,TGCGCCAGCAGTGGGTGTAAGGGCATGAACACTGAAGCTTTCTTT,CASSGCKGMNTEAFF
TRBJ2-2,NA,TRBV5-5,16,NA,TGTGCCAGCAGCTTGTGGGGCGGGCTGAACACCGGGGAGCTGTTTTTT,CASSLWGGLNTGELFF
TRBJ1-1,NA,TRBV20-1,12,NA,TGCAGTGCTAGAGATCAGCCCACTGAAGCTTTCTTT,CSARDQPTEAFF
TRBJ2-2,NA,TRBV3-1,16,many,TGTGCCAGCAGCCAAGATCTCCCGCCGAACACCGGGGAGCTGTTTTTT,CASSQDLPPNTGELFF
TRBJ2-6,NA,TRBV9,14,NA,TGTGCCAGCAGCGTAGCCCCTGGGGCCAACGTCCTGACTTTC,CASSVAPGANVLTF
TRBJ2-7,TRBD2,TRBV5-8,15,many,TGTGCCAGCAGCCCGGCCGGGACTAGTTCCTACGAGCAGTACTTC,CASSPAGTSSYEQYF
TRBJ2-1,TRBD1,TRBV13,13,NA,TGTGCCAGCAGCGCAGACAGGGGGCCTGAGCAGTTCTTC,CASSADRGPEQFF
TRBJ2-3,TRBD2,TRBV28,16,many,TGTGCCAGCAGCCTAGGGCTAGCGGGAGATAGAGATACGCAGTATTTT,CASSLGLAGDRDTQYF
TRBJ2-7,NA,TRBV6-1,14,few,TGTGCCAGCACCCAGGGCTCAAGCTCCTACGAGCAGTACTTC,CASTQGSSSYEQYF
TRBJ1-5,TRBD1,TRBV12-3/TRBV12-4,14,many,TGTGCCAGCAGGTGGACAGGGCTTAATCAGCCCCAGCATTTT,CASRWTGLNQPQHF
TRBJ2-7,NA,TRBV5-5,14,NA,TGTGCCAGCAGCTTATTGACGGCAACCTACGAGCAGTACTTC,CASSLLTATYEQYF
TRBJ2-4,TRBD2,TRBV20-1,18,NA,TGCAGTGCTAGAGATCTCGGGCTAGCGGGACTAGCCAAAAACATTCAGTACTTC,CSARDLGLAGLAKNIQYF
TRBJ1-1,NA,TRBV28,12,many,TGTGCCAGCAGTCCCTTAAGGGCGGAAGCTTTCTTT,CASSPLRAEAFF
TRBJ2-7,NA,TRBV6-1,12,few,TGTGCCAGCAAGGAGACTACCTACGAGCAGTACTTC,CASKETTYEQYF
TRBJ2-7,TRBD1,TRBV29-1,16,NA,TGCAGCGTTGAACGGGTAGGGACAGGCGGAGGCTACGAGCAGTACTTC,CSVERVGTGGGYEQYF
TRBJ2-2,TRBD1,TRBV9,16,NA,TGTGCCAGCAGCGTAGCTGAACAGGGGGTTACCGGGGAGCTGTTTTTT,CASSVAEQGVTGELFF
TRBJ1-3,NA,TRBV3-1,12,many,TGTGCCAGCAGCCTCTCTGGAAACACCATATATTTT,CASSLSGNTIYF
TRBJ1-2,NA,TRBV10-3,13,many,TGTGCCATCAGTGCCGCAGGGAACTATGGCTACACCTTC,CAISAAGNYGYTF
TRBJ1-1,NA,TRBV20-1,12,few,TGCAGTGCTTGGACAGAGAGGGGTGAAGCTTTCTTT,CSAWTERGEAFF
TRBJ2-3,NA,TRBV30,15,many,TGTGCCTGGAGTCAGCACCGCCCTAGCACAGATACGCAGTATTTT,CAWSQHRPSTDTQYF
TRBJ1-2,NA,TRBV13,13,many,TGTGCCAGCAGTACCGGGACTTCCTATGGCTACACCTTC,CASSTGTSYGYTF
TRBJ2-1,TRBD2,TRBV9,16,NA,TGTGCCAGCAGCGTAGGGCCTAGCGGGAGTCACAATGAGCAGTTCTTC,CASSVGPSGSHNEQFF
TRBJ1-5,TRBD1,TRBV6-2/TRBV6-3,14,few,TGTGCCAGCAGTGCTACAGGGGGGCATCAGCCCCAGCATTTT,CASSATGGHQPQHF
TRBJ2-3,TRBD2,TRBV28,16,few,TGTGCCAGCAGTTTTCGCGGACTAGCGGGAGTGGATACGCAGTATTTT,CASSFRGLAGVDTQYF
TRBJ2-3,NA,TRBV20-1,13,many,TGCAGTGCTAGACCAACAGACGCAGATACGCAGTATTTT,CSARPTDADTQYF
TRBJ2-3,NA,TRBV20-1,13,few,TGCAGTGCTAGATCACTAGACACAGATACGCAGTATTTT,CSARSLDTDTQYF
TRBJ2-2,NA,TRBV30,17,NA,TGTGCCTGGAGTGAGTCGCGCACCGAATGGGACACCGGGGAGCTGTTTTTT,CAWSESRTEWDTGELFF
TRBJ1-2,TRBD1,TRBV6-2/TRBV6-3,11,many,TGTGCCAGCCGGGACAGCGGTGGCTACACCTTC,CASRDSGGYTF
TRBJ1-1,NA,TRBV25-1,12,few,TGTGCCAGCAGTCGAGGGAGTACTGAAGCTTTCTTT,CASSRGSTEAFF
TRBJ1-1,NA,TRBV5-4,14,NA,TGTGCCAGCACCCTGGCAGGGGTTGGGACTGAAGCTTTCTTT,CASTLAGVGTEAFF
TRBJ1-5,TRBD1,TRBV28,16,NA,TGTGCCAGCAGATCGGACAGGTTTTTATTCAATCAGCCCCAGCATTTT,CASRSDRFLFNQPQHF
TRBJ2-7,NA,TRBV20-1,13,NA,TGCAGTGCTCTACCTCGGGACTCGCTAAAGCAGTACTTC,CSALPRDSLKQYF
TRBJ1-5,NA,TRBV7-2,14,many,TGTGCCAGCAGCTCCGGACTTAGCAATCAGCCCCAGCATTTT,CASSSGLSNQPQHF
TRBJ2-1,NA,TRBV20-1,15,few,TGCAGTGCTAGGGCGTCCGGGACCTCCTACAATGAGCAGTTCTTC,CSARASGTSYNEQFF
TRBJ2-1,TRBD2,TRBV14,17,few,TGTGCCAGCAGCCTCGACGCGACTAGCGGGCCTCACAATGAGCAGTTCTTC,CASSLDATSGPHNEQFF
TRBJ2-1,NA,TRBV19,14,NA,TGTGCCAGTAAGGGCAGGGGATCCTACAATGAGCAGTTCTTC,CASKGRGSYNEQFF
TRBJ1-2,NA,TRBV20-1,13,NA,TGCAGTGCCTCAGGGGCACAGGGATATGGCTACACCTTC,CSASGAQGYGYTF
TRBJ2-5,NA,TRBV18,14,many,TGTGCCAGCAGCCCCGGGGGCTCTCAAGAGACCCAGTACTTC,CASSPGGSQETQYF
TRBJ2-7,NA,TRBV7-2,16,many,TGTGCCAGCAGCTTAGTGGCGACATGGATTATCTACGAGCAGTACTTC,CASSLVATWIIYEQYF
TRBJ1-1,TRBD1,TRBV11-2,14,many,TGTGCCAGCAGCCCGTTCACAGGGGGGACTGAAGCTTTCTTT,CASSPFTGGTEAFF
TRBJ1-2,NA,TRBV7-9,15,NA,TGTGCCAGCAGCTCCTCGGGACGGAAAACCTATGGCTACACCTTC,CASSSSGRKTYGYTF
TRBJ2-3,TRBD2,TRBV20-1,16,NA,TGCAGTGCTACCGAGGCCTATAGCGGGACGAGGGATACGCAGTATTTT,CSATEAYSGTRDTQYF
TRBJ1-5,NA,TRBV28,13,NA,TGTGCCAGCAGTCCGGGCCCCCAGCGGGCCCAGCATTTT,CASSPGPQRAQHF
TRBJ2-5,TRBD1,TRBV11-2,17,few,TGTGCCAGCAGCTCAACTGTCCGGGACAGGGGTCCAGAGACCCAGTACTTC,CASSSTVRDRGPETQYF
TRBJ2-2,TRBD2,TRBV29-1,16,many,TGCAGCGTTAGAGGAAGCGGGGGGAAGAACACCGGGGAGCTGTTTTTT,CSVRGSGGKNTGELFF
TRBJ2-5,NA,TRBV5-8,15,few,TGTGCCAGCAGCTCGAAATTTTGGTACCAAGAGACCCAGTACTTC,CASSSKFWYQETQYF
TRBJ2-2,NA,TRBV7-2,15,NA,TGTGCCAGCAGCCCCTCTTTGTTAGTGTTCGGGGAGCTGTTTTTT,CASSPSLLVFGELFF
TRBJ2-7,NA,TRBV19,11,NA,TGTGCCCCTAGTGGGTACTACGAGCAGTACTTC,CAPSGYYEQYF
TRBJ1-5,TRBD1,TRBV6-1,14,few,TGTGCCAGCGGTAAGGGGGCGATCAATCAGCCCCAGCATTTT,CASGKGAINQPQHF
TRBJ1-2,NA,TRBV29-1,12,few,TGCAGCGCCGGAAGTGGGAACTATGGCTACACCTTC,CSAGSGNYGYTF
TRBJ2-7,TRBD1,TRBV9,15,few,TGTGCCAGCAGCGTAGCGGGACAGGGGGCTGGCGAGCAGTACTTC,CASSVAGQGAGEQYF